The sequence of this T cell receptor (beta chain) was determined in a study of T cells in Graves' hyperthyroidism and ophthalmopathy. Disease lasting under 3 months, a NOSPECS grade of at least 4, and a Clinical Activity Score of at least 3 were features of the ophthalmopathy patients. This clonotype was counted a few times. Germline values: CDR1 SEHNR, CDR2 FQNEAQ (reference sequence). The V segment lost 3 bases and the J segment 4 bases; nucleotides outside the gene matches: 8. The CDR3 consists of 15 residues. TCR beta CDR3 region amplification was performed from RNA transcripts. First-round RT-PCR of the TCR CDR3 relied on the HTBI primer set. Using its own MiXCR run on the multiplex PCR reads, TCRdb lists one record per CDR3 protein. The table records approximately 570,000 distinct CDR3 sequences, just under 20% of them present only once.

The sequenced sample consisted of blood. The chain carries TRBV7-9 and TRBJ1-2; 7 positions agree with TRBD1. This sequence was found in a man in his forties with Graves' ophthalmopathy. The CDR3 spells CASSLGRGGFYGYTF. The CDR3 DNA sequence: TGTGCCAGCAGCTTGGGCAGGGGGGGCTTCTATGGCTACACCTTC.